The entry that follows covers one TCR beta chain sequence. Its binding antigen is unknown. No clone much larger than this one lies a single base away; base qualities are absent. The CDR3 regions of human TCRbeta chains were analyzed by immunosequencing. As for the original processing: Repertoire TCRs were matched against a reference library of SARS-CoV-2-specific TCRs generated with the MIRA antigen-specificity platform. Breadth meant the fraction of unique TCRs that were SARS-CoV-2-associated, whereas depth meant the fraction of total T cells that were SARS-CoV-2-associated. Using the MIRA data, every spike-specific TCR was mapped to the spike region that the TCR reacted to and assigned to either a CD4 or a CD8 class. Log10-transformed breadth and depth values were compared by one-way ANOVA with Sidak's multiple comparisons tests. The clones in this table, taken by TCRdb from immuneACCESS, are in-frame only. Not every clone is retained; where verified, under half of the shortfall comes from an unresolved V gene, and the cause of the rest is unknown. D and trimming come from the DNA, and the V and J calls and clone size come from that table. The table for this sample lists about 120,000 clones; around 90% of them were counted only once. Approximately 5.4% of the sample rests with the top ten.

This entry is derived from a study of T cell responses to AZD1222 COVID-19 vaccine (dated by TCRdb to the early 2020s). Regarding the study in general: AZD1222 recipients whose second dose came at about 4 weeks and those whose second dose came at about 12 weeks were combined into one group, since spike-specific TCR depth and breadth did not differ between the two schedules. TCR sequencing was performed for about 250 trial participants, of whom roughly 200 were given two doses of AZD1222 and 26 were given two doses of MenACWY control vaccine. Trial participants were enrolled by age into 18-55, 56-69 and 70-plus year subgroups, with around 150, 28 and 57 TCR-sequenced participants respectively.

This sample's time point label indicates: baseline before first vaccination. Vaccinee samples were obtained from the UK trials COV001 and COV002, which included a single-blind randomized controlled phase 2/3 trial of AZD1222 (ChAdOx1 nCoV-19) in healthy adults. For TCRbeta chain sequencing, PBMC samples were collected from trial participants at day 0 and at day 28 after the second dose. Here is what the overall study found, with its caveats: Only five to seven AZD1222 recipients were SARS-CoV-2 seropositive at baseline, limiting conclusions about previously exposed vaccinees. The whole spike protein was spanned by vaccine-associated CD4 TCRs, and dominant responses were seen in regions 160-218 and 743-854. Most participants were white British and females outnumbered males, and the authors suggested that clonal diversity may have been underestimated. No day 14 peak-response samples were available, so repertoires were characterized only after the peak T cell response. After two AZD1222 doses, both the breadth and the depth of spike-specific TCRs were significantly higher than at day 0 and than in MenACWY recipients. The 56-69-year group was small, and its depth increase did not reach significance, likely because of low power. Epitopes outside the regions mutated in the B.1.351 and B.1.1.7 variants were reportedly recognized by nearly half of the unique spike-specific TCRs.

The clonotype was recovered from an adult in good health. Sequenced material: peripheral blood, taken on day 0 of AZD1222 vaccination.

The nucleotide sequence is TGTGCCAGCGGACGGACAACTAATGAAAAACTGTTTTTT. The resulting protein is CASGRTTNEKLFF. The V gene is TRBV2 and the J gene is TRBJ1-4; there is no confident call for the D gene. The germline V gene specifies SNHLY as CDR1 and FYNNEI as CDR2. The germline ends are 7 bases apart after V is trimmed by 8 bases and J by 0 bases. The CDR3 starts with the cysteine, ends with the phenylalanine, and has 13 residues. Only CDR3 DNA remains: 39 bases, in frame from the first base.